This entry concerns a single T cell receptor beta chain. The CDR3 totals 13 residues. Germline V gives CDR1 PRHDT, CDR2 FYEKMQ (reference sequence). V shed 5 bases and J 2 bases; nucleotides not matched to a gene: 1. Under the authors' procedure: Nucleated cell counts were estimated from reference gene primer amplification. Profiling relied on immunoSEQ multiplex PCR, and the TCRdb table lists in-frame clones only, not all of them. Clone size and V and J calls were adopted from that table, with D and trimming inferred from the DNA. The table has 40,000 to 60,000 clones, about 79% seen once. This sample is part of a study of blood T cell repertoires in COVID-19. Study summary: There were acute and convalescent COVID-19 samples, and they came from the United States, Italy and Spain. From T cells, B-cell-depleted T cells, or PBMCs came the material, which was cDNA or gDNA.

The clonotype originates from a human donor in a cohort sampled during active COVID-19. The chain combines TRBV13 with TRBJ2-5; 8 bases map to TRBD1. Sequencing was carried out using peripheral blood. CDR3 amino acids: CASSGTGQETQYF. The CDR3 nucleotides are TGTGCCAGCAGCGGGACAGGACAAGAGACCCAGTACTTC.